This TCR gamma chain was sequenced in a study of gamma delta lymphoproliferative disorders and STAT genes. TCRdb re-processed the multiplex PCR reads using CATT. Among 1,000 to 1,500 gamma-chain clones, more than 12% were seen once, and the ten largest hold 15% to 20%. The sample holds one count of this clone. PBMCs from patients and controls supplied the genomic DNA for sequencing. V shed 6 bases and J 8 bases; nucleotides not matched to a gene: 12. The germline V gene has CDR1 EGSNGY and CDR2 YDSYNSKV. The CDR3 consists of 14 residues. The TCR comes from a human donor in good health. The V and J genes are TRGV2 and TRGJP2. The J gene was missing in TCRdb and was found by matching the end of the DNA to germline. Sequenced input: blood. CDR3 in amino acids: CATWSLRGDWIKTF. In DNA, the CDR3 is TGTGCCACCTGGTCCCTCCGGGGGGATTGGATCAAGACGTTT.